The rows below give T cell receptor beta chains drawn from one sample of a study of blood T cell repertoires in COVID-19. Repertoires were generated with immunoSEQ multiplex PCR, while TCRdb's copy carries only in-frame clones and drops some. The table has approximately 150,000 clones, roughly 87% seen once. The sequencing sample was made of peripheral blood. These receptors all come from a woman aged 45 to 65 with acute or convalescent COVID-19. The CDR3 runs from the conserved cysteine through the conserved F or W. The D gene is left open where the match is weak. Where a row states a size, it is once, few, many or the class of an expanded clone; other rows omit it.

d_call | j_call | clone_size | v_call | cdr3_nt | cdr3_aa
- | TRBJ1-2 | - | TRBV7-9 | TGTGCCAGCAGCTTTGGACCTCAGGGAAACTATGGCTACACCTTC | CASSFGPQGNYGYTF
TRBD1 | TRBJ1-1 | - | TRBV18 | TGTGCCAGCTCAACGGACAGGGGCACGAACACTGAAGCTTTCTTT | CASSTDRGTNTEAFF
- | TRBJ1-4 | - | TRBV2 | TGTGCCAGCAGTGAAGTCCCAGGGGACGAAAAACTGTTTTTT | CASSEVPGDEKLFF
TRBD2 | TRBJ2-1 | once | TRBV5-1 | TGCGCCAGCAGCACGGGACTAGCGTACAATGAGCAGTTCTTC | CASSTGLAYNEQFF
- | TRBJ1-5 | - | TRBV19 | TGTGCCAGTAGTATATCCAGGGTCGGCAATCAGCCCCAGCATTTT | CASSISRVGNQPQHF
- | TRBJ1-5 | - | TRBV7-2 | TGTGCCAGCAGCTCCGGGACACCAAATAGCAATCAGCCCCAGCATTTT | CASSSGTPNSNQPQHF
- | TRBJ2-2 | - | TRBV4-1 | TGCGCCAGCAGCCAAATCATGCGAGCGGCCCTCAATCCGAACACCGGGGAGCTGTTTTTT | CASSQIMRAALNPNTGELFF
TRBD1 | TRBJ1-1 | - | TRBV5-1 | TGCGCCAGCAGCACAGGACAGGGGGCCCCTGAAGCTTTCTTT | CASSTGQGAPEAFF
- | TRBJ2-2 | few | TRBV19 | TGTGCCAGTAGTATTGTACGAAACCTCGGCGGGGAGCTGTTTTTT | CASSIVRNLGGELFF
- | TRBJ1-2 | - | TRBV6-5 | TGTGCCAGCAGTACCCAAGGGGCTGGCTATGGCTACACCTTC | CASSTQGAGYGYTF
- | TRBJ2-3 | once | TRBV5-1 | TGCGCCAGCAGCTTTGAGGAACTCGGGACAGATACGCAGTATTTT | CASSFEELGTDTQYF
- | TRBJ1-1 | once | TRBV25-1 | TGTGCCAGCAGTGACCCGTCGGAAGCTTTCTTT | CASSDPSEAFF
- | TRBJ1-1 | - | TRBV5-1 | TGCGCCAGCAGCTTCCCTCCGGGTCTCATGAACACTGAAGCTTTCTTT | CASSFPPGLMNTEAFF
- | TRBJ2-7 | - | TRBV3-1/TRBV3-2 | TGTGCCAGCAGCCAAGATCTCGTGGCGGCGGCCTACGAGCAGTACTTC | CASSQDLVAAAYEQYF
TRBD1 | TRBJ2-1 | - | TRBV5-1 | TGCGCCAGCAACGAGGGACAGGGGGCGAGTGAGCAGTTCTTC | CASNEGQGASEQFF
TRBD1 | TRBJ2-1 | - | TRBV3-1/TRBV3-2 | TGTGCCAGCAGCCGTGGACAGGCCGATGAGCAGTTCTTC | CASSRGQADEQFF
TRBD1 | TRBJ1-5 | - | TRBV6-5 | TGTGCCAGCAGTCGCACAGGGGGAAGTCAGCCCCAGCATTTT | CASSRTGGSQPQHF
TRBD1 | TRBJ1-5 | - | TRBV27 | TGTGCCAGCAGTCAGGGACAGGGCAATCAGCCCCAGCATTTT | CASSQGQGNQPQHF
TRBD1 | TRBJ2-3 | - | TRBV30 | TGTGCCTGGGCGGGTAGGACAGGGGCTGGGGGGACAGATACGCAGTATTTT | CAWAGRTGAGGTDTQYF
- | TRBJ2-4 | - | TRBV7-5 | TGTGCCAGAAGCTTAAGGGGAGCCAAAAACATTCAGTACTTC | CARSLRGAKNIQYF
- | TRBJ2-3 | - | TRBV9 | TGTGCCAGCAGCGTATTTATCCGTCCCACAGATACGCAGTATTTT | CASSVFIRPTDTQYF
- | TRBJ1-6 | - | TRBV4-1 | TGCGCCAGCAGCCAAGAACCGGGACATTATAATTCACCCCTCCACTTT | CASSQEPGHYNSPLHF
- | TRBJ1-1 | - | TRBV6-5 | TGTGCCAGCAGCCGGGGAGGGGGAGTAGCTGAAGCTTTCTTT | CASSRGGGVAEAFF
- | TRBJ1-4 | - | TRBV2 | TGTGCCAGCAGTGGTGATGGCCGCTTATACGAAAAACTGTTTTTT | CASSGDGRLYEKLFF
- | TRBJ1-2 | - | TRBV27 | TGTGCCAGCAGTTTGGACAGTGACTATGGCTACACCTTC | CASSLDSDYGYTF
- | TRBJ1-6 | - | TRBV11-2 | TGTGCCAGCAGCTCATCGGGGGAGATCGGCTATTCACCCCTCCACTTT | CASSSSGEIGYSPLHF
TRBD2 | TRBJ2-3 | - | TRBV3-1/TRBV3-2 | TGTGCCAGCAGCCCGGGACTAGCGGGAGCCACAGATACGCAGTATTTT | CASSPGLAGATDTQYF
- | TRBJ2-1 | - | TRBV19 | TGTGCCAGTAGCGGGACTGTCTACAATGAGCAGTTCTTC | CASSGTVYNEQFF
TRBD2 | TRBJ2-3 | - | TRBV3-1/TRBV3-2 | TGTGCCAGCAGCCAAACTAGCGGTACGCAGTATTTT | CASSQTSGTQYF
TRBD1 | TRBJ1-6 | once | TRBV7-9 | TGTGCCAGCAGCCCCTGGACAGGGGGCGGTTCACCCCTCCACTTT | CASSPWTGGGSPLHF
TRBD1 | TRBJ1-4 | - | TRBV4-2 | TGTGCCAGCAGCGCAGGGGGCGATCGTGAAAAACTGTTTTTT | CASSAGGDREKLFF
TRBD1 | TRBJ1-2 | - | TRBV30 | TGTGCCTGGGAGACCGGGACAGGGGGCCTTGGCTACACCTTC | CAWETGTGGLGYTF
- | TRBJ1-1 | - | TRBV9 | TGTGCCAGCAGCTCAACCGGGAATGAAGCTTTCTTT | CASSSTGNEAFF
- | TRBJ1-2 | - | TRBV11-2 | TGTGCCAGCAGCTTAGACAGTTCTAACTATGGCTACACCTTC | CASSLDSSNYGYTF
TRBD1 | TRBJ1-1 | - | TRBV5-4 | TGTGCCAGCAACCCGACAGGGACCACTGAAGCTTTCTTT | CASNPTGTTEAFF
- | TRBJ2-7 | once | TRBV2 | TGTGCCAGCAGTGAAGCCCAGGTCTCCTACGAGCAGTACTTC | CASSEAQVSYEQYF
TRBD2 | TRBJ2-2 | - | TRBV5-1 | TGCGCCAGCAGCAAAACTAGCGGGAGCGACACCGGGGAGCTGTTTTTT | CASSKTSGSDTGELFF
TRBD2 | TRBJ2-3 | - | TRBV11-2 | TGTGCCAGCAGCTTAGTACTAGCGGGCCTCACAGATACGCAGTATTTT | CASSLVLAGLTDTQYF
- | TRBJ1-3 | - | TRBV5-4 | TGTGCCAGCAGCTTGGGGCAGTCGGGAAACACCATATATTTT | CASSLGQSGNTIYF
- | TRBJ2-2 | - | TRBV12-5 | TGTGCTAGTGGTTTAAGGGAGGTTAACACCGGGGAGCTGTTTTTT | CASGLREVNTGELFF
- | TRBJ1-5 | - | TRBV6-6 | TGTGCCAGCACCCCGGGGGTGAGCAATCAGCCCCAGCATTTT | CASTPGVSNQPQHF
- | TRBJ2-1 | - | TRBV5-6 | TGTGCCAGCAGCTTGGGGGGCTCCGAGCAGTTCTTC | CASSLGGSEQFF
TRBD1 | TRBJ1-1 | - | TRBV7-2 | TGTGCCAGCAGCGTCGACAGGGGTTCGGTAGAAGCTTTCTTT | CASSVDRGSVEAFF
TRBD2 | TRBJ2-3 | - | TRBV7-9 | TGTGCCAGCAGCTTAGGACTAGCGGGATCCTACACAGATACGCAGTATTTT | CASSLGLAGSYTDTQYF
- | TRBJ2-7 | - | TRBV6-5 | TGTGCCAGCAGTTACTCTTTGGCAGAAATCTACGAGCAGTACTTC | CASSYSLAEIYEQYF
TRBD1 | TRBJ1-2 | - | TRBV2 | TGTGCCAGCAGTGAAGTATTAATCGGGGTGGACAGGGAGTATGGCTACACCTTC | CASSEVLIGVDREYGYTF
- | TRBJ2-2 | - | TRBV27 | TGTGCCAGCAGTGCCTACCAGGGGACCGGGGAGCTGTTTTTT | CASSAYQGTGELFF
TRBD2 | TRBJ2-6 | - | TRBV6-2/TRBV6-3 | TGTGCCAGCAGTACGGACAGGGGTGAACTAGCGGGAGTCTCTGGGGCCAACGTCCTGACTTTC | CASSTDRGELAGVSGANVLTF